Listed below are T cell receptor beta chains from one sample, sequenced in a study of cytomegalovirus exposure and HLA in healthy donors. Clones were read by immunoSEQ multiplex PCR, and TCRdb kept only the in-frame ones, dropping some. This table has some 160,000 clones, less than 90% appearing once. The sequenced sample was PBMCs. All receptors come from a boy aged 2 to 10 in good health and CMV-seronegative. Both conserved end residues are part of each CDR3. Fields, in order: J gene, V gene, clone size, D gene, CDR3 DNA, CDR3 protein. D genes are given only for firm matches. Clone size is shown for a subset of rows, as once, few, many or a class of expanded clone.

>TRBJ1-1|TRBV7-2|NA|TRBD1
TGTGCCAGCAGCCCGACAGGGGGTCGTACTGAAGCTTTCTTT
CASSPTGGRTEAFF
>TRBJ1-1|TRBV30|few|NA
TGTGCCTGGGGAAACAGCAGGCTGGCTGAAGCTTTCTTT
CAWGNSRLAEAFF
>TRBJ2-2|TRBV19|NA|TRBD2
TGTGCCACCCAGACTAGCGGAAACACCGGGGAGCTGTTTTTT
CATQTSGNTGELFF
>TRBJ1-6|TRBV7-9|once|TRBD1
TGTGCCAGCAGCCGGGACAGGGGCTATAATTCACCCCTCCACTTT
CASSRDRGYNSPLHF
>TRBJ2-3|TRBV6-6|NA|TRBD2
TGTGCCAGCAAAGTGGTTGGCAGCGGGAATCCAAATACGCAGTATTTT
CASKVVGSGNPNTQYF
>TRBJ1-1|TRBV7-3|NA|NA
TGTGCCAGCAGCTTAACGCGGGGGAGGGGGGCTGAAGCTTTCTTT
CASSLTRGRGAEAFF
>TRBJ2-2|TRBV9|NA|NA
TGTGCCAGCAGCGTAGCTCTGTTCACCGGGGAGCTGTTTTTT
CASSVALFTGELFF
>TRBJ1-5|TRBV19|few|NA
TGTGCCAGTAGTACCCCAGGTGTTAATCAGCCCCAGCATTTT
CASSTPGVNQPQHF
>TRBJ1-1|TRBV30|NA|NA
TGTGCCTGGAAAGCCCGTGCGGACACTGAAGCTTTCTTT
CAWKARADTEAFF
>TRBJ1-2|TRBV5-4|NA|NA
TGTGCCAGCAGCCCGAAGGTCGCGGGGGACGCCTATGGCTACACCTTC
CASSPKVAGDAYGYTF
>TRBJ2-2|TRBV14|NA|NA
TGTGCCAGCAGCCAAGATTTAGGGCGGGTCACCGGGGAGCTGTTTTTT
CASSQDLGRVTGELFF
>TRBJ2-3|TRBV7-3|NA|TRBD2
TGTGCCAGCAGCTTACCTAGCGGGACTACAGATACGCAGTATTTT
CASSLPSGTTDTQYF
>TRBJ1-1|TRBV4-1|NA|NA
TGCGCCAGCAGCCCGAACTCCCCGGACAGCGAAGAAGCTTTCTTT
CASSPNSPDSEEAFF
>TRBJ1-2|TRBV9|NA|NA
TGTGCCAGCAGCACTAGGGCCCGTAACTATGGCTACACCTTC
CASSTRARNYGYTF
>TRBJ2-1|TRBV5-1|once|NA
TGCGCCAGCAGCTTGAACCGCGCCTACAATGAGCAGTTCTTC
CASSLNRAYNEQFF
>TRBJ1-1|TRBV5-6|NA|NA
TGTGCCAGCAACCCCTATCTAAACACTGAAGCTTTCTTT
CASNPYLNTEAFF
>TRBJ1-6|TRBV7-3|NA|NA
TGTGCCAGCAGCTTGGGGACAATCAATTCACCCCTCCACTTT
CASSLGTINSPLHF
>TRBJ2-7|TRBV25-1|NA|TRBD1
TGTGCCAGCAGTGTCCAGGATACAGGGGCGGAATTCTACGAGCAGTACTTC
CASSVQDTGAEFYEQYF
>TRBJ2-6|TRBV9|NA|NA
TGTGCCAGCAATCAGGGAGGGGCCAACGTCCTGACTTTC
CASNQGGANVLTF
>TRBJ2-5|TRBV6-1|NA|TRBD2
TGTGCCAGCAGTGAAGCGGGGGGGACGGAGACCCAGTACTTC
CASSEAGGTETQYF
>TRBJ2-3|TRBV11-1|NA|TRBD1
TGTGCCAGCAGCTTCTCGGACAGGGGGGTCAGGGATACGCAGTATTTT
CASSFSDRGVRDTQYF
>TRBJ2-7|TRBV9|NA|TRBD1
TGTGCCAGCAGCGCTCGGGACAGGGGGTCCTACGAGCAGTACTTC
CASSARDRGSYEQYF
>TRBJ2-7|TRBV11-2|NA|TRBD1
TGTGCCAGCAGCATCCGACCGGGACAGCGAGGGTTCTGGGGCGAGCAGTACTTC
CASSIRPGQRGFWGEQYF
>TRBJ2-7|TRBV6-6|NA|TRBD1
TGTGCCAGCAGGATGACCACAGGGGCCTACGAGCAGTACTTC
CASRMTTGAYEQYF
>TRBJ1-1|TRBV6-5|NA|NA
TGTGCCAGCAGTAAACGGGACACAGGAAGATCGGCTTTCTTT
CASSKRDTGRSAFF
>TRBJ1-2|TRBV5-1|NA|TRBD1
TGCGCCAGCAGCTTGAGGACAGGGAAAGAAGGTAGCTACACCTTC
CASSLRTGKEGSYTF
>TRBJ1-4|TRBV25-1|NA|NA
TGTGCCAGCAGTAAGTCGAGGGTGAGGTTCGAAAAACTGTTTTTT
CASSKSRVRFEKLFF
>TRBJ1-2|TRBV19|once|TRBD1
TGTGCCAGTAGTATCCAAACGACAGGGGGCATCTATGGCTACACCTTC
CASSIQTTGGIYGYTF
>TRBJ1-2|TRBV28|NA|NA
TGTGCCAGCAGTTCTTCAGGATTTCGCTATGGCTACACCTTC
CASSSSGFRYGYTF
>TRBJ1-4|TRBV10-2|NA|NA
TGCGCCAGCAGTGAGTTTATGGGGGCTGCGACTAATGAAAAACTGTTTTTT
CASSEFMGAATNEKLFF
>TRBJ2-1|TRBV5-1|NA|TRBD2
TGCGCCAGCAGCTTGCGTAGCGGGAGAAATGAGCAGTTCTTC
CASSLRSGRNEQFF
>TRBJ2-5|TRBV9|NA|TRBD2
TGTGCCAGCAGCCCCACCGGGACTAGCGGTTTAGAGACCCAGTACTTC
CASSPTGTSGLETQYF
>TRBJ1-1|TRBV7-9|NA|NA
TGTGCCAGCAGCTTAATGGGGGGGTTAGGGGATATGAACACTGAAGCTTTCTTT
CASSLMGGLGDMNTEAFF
>TRBJ2-5|TRBV11-2|NA|TRBD2
TGTGCCAGCAGCTCGGGACTAGCGCAAGAGACCCAGTACTTC
CASSSGLAQETQYF
>TRBJ2-1|TRBV5-1|NA|TRBD1
TGCGCCAGCAGCGCACCCGGGACAGGGTCCTATGAGCAGTTCTTC
CASSAPGTGSYEQFF
>TRBJ1-1|TRBV11-2|once|TRBD1
TGTGCCAGCAGCTACACCGGGACAGGGGGCGCAGAAGCTTTCTTT
CASSYTGTGGAEAFF
>TRBJ2-2|TRBV28|NA|NA
TGTGCCAGCACCGGGGGAATTACCAGGGGGACGAACACCGGGGAGCTGTTTTTT
CASTGGITRGTNTGELFF
>TRBJ2-1|TRBV27|NA|TRBD2
TGTGCCAGCAGTCCCACCCGACTCCCAGCGGGGGGGCCTTTGTTTGAGCAGTTCTTC
CASSPTRLPAGGPLFEQFF
>TRBJ2-7|TRBV9|NA|TRBD2
TGTGCCAGCAGCGTAGAGCCAGCGGGGGACTCCTACGAGCAGTACTTC
CASSVEPAGDSYEQYF
>TRBJ1-1|TRBV7-3|NA|NA
TGTGCCAGCAGCTTAACAAAGGGGACCCGGGCAGGGGTACGCACTGAAGCTTTCTTT
CASSLTKGTRAGVRTEAFF
>TRBJ2-2|TRBV7-2|NA|TRBD2
TGTGCCAGCAGCTTGAGCGGGAGTTTTCGCTTGAGGGAGCTGTTTTTT
CASSLSGSFRLRELFF
>TRBJ1-4|TRBV19|NA|NA
TGTGCCAGTAGTATCACCCCGCCGGGCGCAGGGCATGAAAAACTGTTTTTT
CASSITPPGAGHEKLFF
>TRBJ1-1|TRBV12-5|NA|NA
TGTGCTAGTGGTTTGGTACGGTTGAACACTGAAGCTTTCTTT
CASGLVRLNTEAFF